This T cell receptor (beta chain) was found in a study of blood T cells in healthy people across ages. About the study: Using template switching, researchers captured about one barcoded beta molecule for each two T cells.

Samples each had at least 6 micrograms of total RNA extracted. V lost 5 bases, J lost 4 bases, and 12 bases stayed unmatched. This CDR3 contains 15 residues. The germline CDR1 and CDR2 sequences are DFQATT and SNEGSKA (reference sequence). Together with a sample-barcoded 5' primer, a J-beta primer mix was included in a second PCR lasting roughly 7 to 11 cycles. TCRdb called the 5' RACE reads again in MiXCR, with one record for every CDR3 protein. The repertoire holds about a million distinct CDR3 sequences, with about 53% as singletons. This clonotype was counted a few times. This clonotype was obtained from a woman aged 55 to 70 in good health. Sequenced input: blood. The chain has TRBV20-1 and TRBJ2-7; 9 nucleotides align to TRBD1. The CDR3 DNA follows: TGCAGTGCTGATCATACCGGGACAGGGAGGTACGAGCAGTACTTC. It yields the protein CSADHTGTGRYEQYF.